This T cell receptor beta chain appears in the sequencing data of a study of blood T cell repertoires in COVID-19. Overall study context: Whether acute or convalescent, the COVID-19 samples came from the United States, Italy and Spain.

TCRdb's table, derived via immunoSEQ multiplex PCR, lists solely in-frame clones and lacks some. Of about 250,000 clones listed, around four fifths are singletons. Per the germline V gene, CDR1 is MNHNS and CDR2 is SASEGT. The CDR3 length is 15 residues. The trim removed 3 bases at V and 0 bases at J, leaving 1 base unmatched. The chain joins TRBV6-1 to TRBJ2-1; TRBD1 agrees at 8 bases. Sequences were obtained from peripheral blood. The origin of this receptor is a man aged 40-49 years with active or convalescent COVID-19. CDR3 sequence: CASSDRGRSYNEQFF. The CDR3 DNA reads TGTGCCAGCAGTGACAGGGGGCGCTCCTACAATGAGCAGTTCTTC.